The entry that follows covers one T cell receptor (beta chain) sequence. No antigen is known for it. One end of the junction fails to match germline, which may point to a read error. This specimen belongs to a study of metastatic and nonmetastatic thyroid tumors. Study context: The authors compared repertoires across blood and tumor or nodule tissue from malignant and benign thyroid patients. Study conclusions and caveats: Compared with benign nodules, malignant thyroid tumors were reported to have significantly higher TCR beta diversity in both blood and tumor.

The CDR3 loop spans 11 amino acids. Germline V gene sequence: CDR1 SGHTA, CDR2 FQGTGA. Original data processing: A classifier of distant metastasis in papillary thyroid cancer was built from CDR3 differences (across clinicopathological groups). TCRdb ran MiXCR on the PCR reads. In this record, the V and J calls reflect TCRdb's handling and not the investigators' own analysis. The table shows fewer than 15,000 clones, with approximately 33% occurring only once. Nobody among the patients had been given any treatment before thyroid surgery. The rearrangement joins TRBV7-3 to TRBJ2-7, with unresolved D. Specimen: tumor tissue. This TCR came from a male donor with papillary thyroid cancer or a benign thyroid nodule (not recorded which). Some clones in this sample may be carry-over from other donors' samples. CDR3 DNA: TGTGCCTGCAGCTCCCCCTACGAGCAGTACTTC. This translates into CACSSPYEQYF.